This record looks at one T cell receptor beta chain sequence and its context. Sequencing was performed with immunoSEQ multiplex PCR; in TCRdb, only in-frame clones are kept and a portion is missing. This sample has roughly 710,000 clones; 70% to 90% occur once, and the top ten carry about 0.011%. These data originate in a study of shared T cell receptors in the human thymus. Germline CDR1 SGHNT, CDR2 YENEEA. Trimming removed 2 bases from V and 3 bases from J; junction bases left unmatched: 14. The CDR3 runs to 18 residues. This same sample was also taken into another study, of human thymus T cells. In that study: The donors were infants in Finland with congenital heart defects, otherwise immunologically healthy.

The V call is TRBV11-3, the J call TRBJ2-7; 9 nucleotides match TRBD1. The sample comprised thymocytes. The receptor was derived from a girl in the first two years of life with a congenital heart defect. DNA for the CDR3: TGTGCCAGCAGCTTAACCGGACAGGGGAAGCATGAGGGCTACGAGCAGTACTTC. Encoded protein: CASSLTGQGKHEGYEQYF.